The next 8 T cell receptor beta chains were all read from a single sample in a study of early T cells in non-severe SARS-CoV-2 infection. From the 5' RACE reads, TCRdb called clonotypes with MiXCR, one entry per CDR3 protein. The table has under 75,000 distinct CDR3 sequences, 9.5% to 15% seen once. The sample comprised whole blood. These receptors were taken from an adult who was a healthcare worker with PCR-confirmed SARS-CoV-2 infection or an uninfected control (not recorded which).

In this sample, this clonotype turned up many times. The chain uses TRBV3-1 and TRBJ2-1; no reliable D call. V was pared by 1 base and J by 7 bases, with 2 bases between. This CDR3 has 11 amino acids. The germline CDR1 and CDR2 sequences are LGHDT and YNNKEL (reference sequence). CDR3 residues: CASSQGNEQFF. The DNA for the CDR3 is TGTGCCAGCAGCCAAGGGAATGAGCAGTTCTTC.

This clonotype was counted ten times or more. The chain joins TRBV5-5 to TRBJ2-1; 8 nucleotides align to TRBD2. From germline, CDR1 is SGHKS and CDR2 YYEKEE (reference sequence). Losses at the gene ends were 2 bases for V and 0 bases for J; bases not matched to a gene: 1. The CDR3 runs to 15 residues. The CDR3, as DNA: TGTGCCAGCAGCTTCGGGGGGGCCTCCTACAATGAGCAGTTCTTC. Translated, it gives CASSFGGASYNEQFF.

V usage is TRBV2 and J usage is TRBJ1-1; TRBD1 matches at 10 bases. With 10 bases clipped from V and 4 bases from J, the junction kept 12 bases outside the gene matches. Germline CDR1 is SNHLY and CDR2 is FYNNEI. The CDR3 is 15 amino acids. CDR3 region: CATQPGTGVGTEAFF. CDR3 nucleotides: TGTGCCACCCAACCGGGGACAGGGGTAGGCACTGAAGCTTTCTTT.

This clonotype was detected only a few times. This chain joins TRBV20-1 and TRBJ2-3; D possibly matches TRBD1 or TRBD2 (5 bases each). V lost 3 bases, J lost 0 bases, and 10 bases lay in between. CDR3 length: 14 amino acids. Germline CDR1 and CDR2: DFQATT and SNEGSKA (reference sequence). CDR3 amino acids: CSARGPLSTDTQYF. The CDR3 DNA reads TGCAGTGCTAGGGGACCCCTAAGCACAGATACGCAGTATTTT.

This clonotype turned up a few times. The chain employs TRBV3-1 and TRBJ2-1; TRBD2 agrees at 8 bases. Germline CDR1 reads LGHDT; CDR2 reads YNNKEL (reference sequence). J was trimmed by 4 bases and V by 6 bases; bases with no gene match: 2. The CDR3 loop spans 13 amino acids. The CDR3 loop is CASRLAEYNEQFF. In DNA form, the CDR3 reads TGTGCCAGCAGACTAGCGGAGTACAATGAGCAGTTCTTC.

This clonotype has just a few counts. V usage is TRBV4-3 and J usage is TRBJ1-1, with no clear D. Germline-derived CDR1 and CDR2 are LGHNA and YSLEER. V lost 2 bases and J lost 2, with 9 bases in between. CDR3 length: 14 residues. Here the CDR3 reads CASSQRVDNTEAFF. The CDR3 DNA is TGCGCCAGCAGCCAAAGAGTTGATAACACTGAAGCTTTCTTT.

CDR3: CSVPLPGRDYEQFF. In DNA, the CDR3 is TGCAGCGTCCCCCTCCCCGGAAGGGACTATGAGCAGTTCTTC. The chain recombines TRBV29-1 with TRBJ2-1, with D possibly matching TRBD2 (6 bases). From germline, CDR1 is SQVTM and CDR2 ANQGSEA. There are 14 residues in the CDR3. Trimming cost V 6 bases and J 8 bases, with 20 bases left between them.

This clonotype has ten or more counts. This chain links TRBV11-1 with TRBJ2-1; D may match TRBD1 or TRBD2 (5 bases each). V lost 0 bases and J lost 8, with 20 bases in between. CDR3 length equals 17 residues. Germline CDR1 reads SGHAT; CDR2 reads FQDESV (reference sequence). The CDR3 protein is CASSLAWGGAGGDEQFF. CDR3 DNA: TGTGCCAGCAGCTTAGCGTGGGGCGGAGCTGGGGGAGATGAGCAGTTCTTC.